Listed here are 3 T cell receptor beta chains from one sample, sequenced in a study of blood T cell repertoires in COVID-19. TCRdb keeps only in-frame clones here, not all; method: immunoSEQ multiplex PCR. This sample has roughly 300,000 clones; around 87% occur once, and the top ten carry around 8%. The sample taken for sequencing was peripheral blood. The receptors here all came from a woman between 50 and 59 years old who had recovered from COVID-19.

This chain joins TRBV18 and TRBJ2-1; a weak D match, TRBD2 (5 bases). CDR1 and CDR2 from the germline V gene are KGHSH and LQKENI. Trimming pared 2 bases from V and 7 bases from J, leaving 15 bases between. The CDR3 contains 15 residues. CDR3 in DNA: TGTGCCAGCTCACCAAGCGGAAACCGTGGGAATGAGCAGTTCTTC. As protein: CASSPSGNRGNEQFF.

This rearrangement joins TRBV7-6 to TRBJ2-3; 14 bases are a match to TRBD2. V lost 5 bases, J lost 5 bases, and 6 bases stayed unmatched. CDR1 and CDR2 from the germline V gene are SGHVS and FNYEAQ. This CDR3 region has 16 residues. CDR3 DNA: TGTGCCAGCAGCCCTCGGGGACTAGCGGGAGAAGATACGCAGTATTTT. This translates into CASSPRGLAGEDTQYF.

The gene calls are TRBV7-3 and TRBJ2-1; a possible D gene is TRBD2 (6 bases). Germline-derived CDR1 and CDR2 are SGHTA and FQGTGA. Trimming pared 5 bases from V and 7 bases from J, leaving 12 bases between. The CDR3 is 13 amino acids. The CDR3 coding sequence is TGTGCCAGCAGCACGGGACTCCTTAATGAGCAGTTCTTC. It yields the protein CASSTGLLNEQFF.